This T cell receptor beta chain derives from a study of long-term antiretroviral therapy in people with HIV. Study background: Samples from the earliest time points predate the 2015 immediate-ART recommendation by about a decade.

Study results and limitations: Clones that had undergone expansion before ART dominated the repertoire at all time points.

Trimming cost V 3 bases and J 3 bases, with 20 bases left between them. CDR1 is SGHTS and CDR2 is YDEGEE in the germline V gene. This CDR3 region has 17 residues. Notes on this clone: The antigen remains unidentified.

Investigators performed immunoSEQ version v3.0 at survey level. Measured with immunoSEQ multiplex PCR; TCRdb has only the in-frame clones, and not every one. The sample includes around 23,000 clones, roughly 80% of them seen just once. Sequenced here: unsorted PBMCs, sampled 4.4 years after starting antiretroviral therapy. V usage is TRBV5-8 and J usage is TRBJ2-3; tentatively, D is TRBD1 or TRBD2 (6 bases each). The TCR was taken from a man in his thirties or forties with HIV. CDR3 in DNA: TGTGCCAGCAGCTCAACCGTGACAAGGAGGGGGACAGATACGCAGTATTTT. Translated: CASSSTVTRRGTDTQYF.